Each of the 13 T cell receptor beta chains below was sequenced from the same sample in a study of beta chain features in type 1 diabetes. Study-level results: Patients with Type 1 diabetes showed moderately but significantly shorter TCRB CDR3s in all four CD4+ subsets.

Expressed TCRB transcripts were sequenced after all isolated RNA was converted to cDNA. Only in-frame clones appear in the TCRdb table, and some are missing; sequencing was by immunoSEQ multiplex PCR. There are approximately 250,000 clones in the sample; 16% occur only once, and approximately 0.087% lies in the top ten. Their target antigens are unknown. The sequencing sample was made of naive CD4+ T cells from blood. All receptors derive from a young man with type 1 diabetes.

This clone turned up a few times. The V gene is TRBV4-1, the J gene TRBJ2-1, with 7 bases that match TRBD1. In germline, CDR1 is MGHRA, CDR2 YSYEKL. The CDR3 spans 17 residues. V trimming: 3 bases; J trimming: 4 bases; junction bases outside the gene matches: 12. CDR3 nucleotide sequence: TGCGCCAGCAGCCAGACATCCGGGACAGAGATATACAATGAGCAGTTCTTC. Amino acids: CASSQTSGTEIYNEQFF.

The V gene is TRBV5-1, the J gene TRBJ1-1, with D unresolved. Trimming shortened V by 4 bases and J by 7 bases, and 20 bases separated the two germline ends. Germline-derived CDR1 and CDR2 are SGHRS and YFSETQ. There are 15 residues in the CDR3. The chain's CDR3 is CASSGIGGSGDEAFF. For the CDR3, the DNA is TGCGCCAGCAGCGGCATTGGAGGCAGTGGTGATGAAGCTTTCTTT.

This chain connects TRBV7-3 to TRBJ1-1; D call uncertain. CDR3 length: 15 residues. Germline CDR1 is SGHTA and CDR2 is FQGTGA. With 4 bases removed from V and 1 base from J, the gap between germline ends came to 13 bases. CDR3 DNA sequence: TGTGCCAGCAGCTCCGGGAAGGGTAGGAACACTGAAGCTTTCTTT. Its protein product is CASSSGKGRNTEAFF.

This chain links TRBV11-2 with TRBJ2-1; no clear D gene. The V gene lost 5 bases and the J gene lost 4 bases, with 9 bases spanning the gap. Per germline, CDR1 SGHAT and CDR2 FQNNGV. The length of the CDR3 is 13 residues. CDR3: CASSLGSYNEQFF. CDR3 nucleotide sequence: TGTGCCAGCAGCCTAGGCTCTTACAATGAGCAGTTCTTC.

V and J are TRBV11-2 and TRBJ1-1, with 8 bases aligning to TRBD1. Germline CDR1 and CDR2: SGHAT and FQNNGV. Trimming at V came to 5 bases and at J to 1 base, leaving 6 bases not matched to a gene. The CDR3 totals 15 residues. CDR3 in amino acids: CASSRAGTGNTEAFF. CDR3 sequence (DNA): TGTGCCAGCAGCCGAGCCGGGACAGGGAACACTGAAGCTTTCTTT.

This clone was recorded a few times. The gene calls are TRBV29-1 and TRBJ2-7, with D possibly TRBD1 on 5 matching bases. The CDR3 totals 16 residues. V lost 4 bases to trimming and J lost 5 bases, with 24 bases between them. Per germline, CDR1 SQVTM and CDR2 ANQGSEA. The CDR3 sequence: CSVAQGRGRKGNEQYF. The DNA of the CDR3 is TGCAGCGTTGCCCAAGGAAGGGGTCGCAAGGGGAACGAGCAGTACTTC.

This clone was found a few times. This chain uses TRBV27 with TRBJ2-7, with a weak D call TRBD2 (6 bases). CDR3 length: 16 residues. Looked up from germline, CDR1 is MNHEY and CDR2 is SMNVEV (reference sequence). V was cut by 6 bases and J by 0 bases, with 18 bases left in between. The CDR3 bases are TGTGCCAGCAGGCGACGCGGGGATACTGACTCCTACGAGCAGTACTTC. This codes for CASRRRGDTDSYEQYF.

The chain links TRBV7-9 to TRBJ2-3; TRBD2 aligns across 7 bases. After removal of 1 base from V and 0 bases from J, the junction contained 1 base not matched to a gene. Germline assignment: CDR1 SEHNR and CDR2 FQNEAQ (reference sequence). This CDR3 is 15 amino acids long. This chain's CDR3 is CASSLDSGSTDTQYF. DNA of the CDR3: TGTGCCAGCAGCTTAGATAGCGGGAGCACAGATACGCAGTATTTT.

This clone was seen a handful of times. In nucleotides, the CDR3 is TGTGCCAGCAGCAGGTACACCGGGGAGCTGTTTTTT. This gives the protein CASSRYTGELFF. The gene calls are TRBV7-2 and TRBJ2-2; D not resolved. Germline CDR1 is SGHTA and CDR2 is FQGNSA. V shed 5 bases and J shed 3 bases, with 4 bases lying between them. The CDR3 extends over 12 amino acids.

This clone was recorded a few times. The rearrangement joins TRBV29-1 to TRBJ1-1; the D is unclear. This CDR3 is built from 13 residues. Deletions cut 4 bases from V and 5 bases from J, with 14 bases between. Germline values: CDR1 SQVTM, CDR2 ANQGSEA. The CDR3 nucleotides are TGCAGCGTTGGACCGGTTCTATCGACTGAAGCTTTCTTT. This gives the protein CSVGPVLSTEAFF.

This clone was seen more than once but under ten times. V is TRBV23-1 and J is TRBJ1-5, with TRBD1 as a possible D gene (6 bases). TRBV23-1 is filed as an ORF, its function uncertain. V lost 0 bases, J lost 5 bases, and 20 bases lay in between. The CDR3 has 18 residues. CDR3 protein: CASSQSRRDTTSDQPQHF. In nucleotides, the CDR3 is TGCGCCAGCAGTCAATCGAGGCGGGACACCACTTCGGATCAGCCCCAGCATTTT.

This clone was picked up a small number of times. This chain links TRBV28 with TRBJ2-7; 11 nucleotides match TRBD2. Trimming removed 6 bases from V and 1 base from J; junction bases left unmatched: 5. The CDR3 has 15 amino acids. Per the germline V gene, CDR1 is MDHEN and CDR2 is SYDVKM. CDR3 amino acids: CASSPGTSGSYEQYF. The CDR3 DNA reads TGTGCCAGCAGCCCCGGGACTAGCGGTTCCTACGAGCAGTACTTC.

The sample holds a few counts of this clone. This rearrangement joins TRBV18 to TRBJ1-5; tentative D call: TRBD1 (5 bases). The CDR3 runs 15 residues. Trimming stripped 3 bases from V and 3 bases from J, with 12 bases between. Germline CDR1 reads KGHSH; CDR2 reads LQKENI. The CDR3 loop reads CASSPPGQLNQPQHF. The CDR3 DNA follows: TGTGCCAGCTCACCGCCGGGGCAACTCAATCAGCCCCAGCATTTT.